The TCR beta chain described here comes from a study of metastatic and nonmetastatic thyroid tumors. The CDR3 length is 14 residues. Trimming took off 4 bases at V and 5 bases at J, with 18 bases between the two ends. Germline lookup yields CDR1 DFQATT and CDR2 SNEGSKA (reference sequence). TCRdb re-called the PCR reads via MiXCR. This repertoire shows some 19,000 clones, less than 35% found once; its top ten account for 20% to 25%. Every patient underwent thyroid surgery untreated. The TCR sequence derives from a female donor with papillary thyroid cancer or a benign thyroid nodule (not recorded which). Some clones in this sample may be carry-over from other donors' samples. V gene TRBV20-1 combines with J gene TRBJ2-7, with D possibly TRBD2 on 5 matching bases. Specimen: adjacent normal tissue. The CDR3, as DNA: TGCAGTGCTAATCGGGAACCAGCCGGGGACGAGCAGTACTTC. It encodes CSANREPAGDEQYF.